This T cell receptor (beta chain) was captured by sequencing in a study of T cell repertoires in cytomegalovirus infection. In the study overall: Public signatures in TCR beta pointed to CMV infection and matching HLA type.

Study-level points and caveats: Cumulative public TCR beta family frequency identified carriers of CMV plus the relevant HLA.

This clonotype was counted between two and nine times. What it binds is not known. TCRdb re-called the reads through MiXCR, storing one row per CDR3 protein. This sample yields some 940,000 distinct CDR3 sequences, of which about 33% are seen a single time; around 15% belongs to the top ten. This clonotype was obtained from a human donor in good health (CMV status not recorded). Some clones in this sample may be carry-over from other donors' samples. This material consisted of cultured CD8+ T cells from PBMCs, taken from culture after CMV antigen stimulation.

The CDR3 sequence: CASSYSNREQYF. The CDR3 region has the DNA TGTGCCAGCAGTTACTCGAATCGGGAGCAGTACTTC. The V and J genes are TRBV6-2 or TRBV6-3 and TRBJ2-7, with D uncertain. CDR3 size: 12 residues. Looked up from germline, CDR1 is MNHEY and CDR2 is SVGEGT. V lost 0 bases and J lost 7, with 7 bases in between.